The 25 T cell receptor beta chains listed next were all sequenced from one sample in a study of blood T cell repertoires in COVID-19. Clones were read by immunoSEQ multiplex PCR, and TCRdb kept only the in-frame ones, dropping some. This table has some 260,000 clones, about 73% appearing once. Source material: peripheral blood. These receptors all stem from a woman older than 75 with acute or convalescent COVID-19.

V gene TRBV3-1 (or the pseudogene TRBV3-2) combines with J gene TRBJ2-5; TRBD2 matches at 11 bases. V lost 4 bases to trimming and J lost 1 base; unmatched junction nucleotides: 8. The germline CDR1 and CDR2 sequences are LGHDT and YNNKEL (reference sequence). CDR3 length: 17 residues. The CDR3 sequence is CASSRSTGTSGQETQYF. DNA for the CDR3: TGTGCCAGCAGCCGATCGACCGGGACTAGCGGCCAAGAGACCCAGTACTTC.

This clone has only one observation. This chain uses TRBV7-2 with TRBJ1-6; D might be TRBD1 (5 bases). The CDR3 totals 14 residues. Between the trimmed V and J ends, which lost 7 bases and 0 bases, there was a span of 7 bases. Germline V gene data show CDR1 as SGHTA and CDR2 as FQGNSA. This CDR3 reads CASNQGSYNSPLHF. CDR3 DNA sequence: TGTGCCAGCAATCAGGGCTCCTATAATTCACCCCTCCACTTT.

The chain recombines TRBV11-2 with TRBJ2-5, with TRBD1 matching over 8 bases. The CDR3 totals 14 residues. Unmatched junction bases numbered 6, after V lost 2 bases and J lost 7 bases. Germline V gene sequence: CDR1 SGHAT, CDR2 FQNNGV. For the CDR3, the DNA is TGTGCCAGCAGCTTAATACAGGGGGAAGGGACCCAGTACTTC. Amino acids: CASSLIQGEGTQYF.

V gene TRBV2 combines with J gene TRBJ2-1, with 13 bases lining up with TRBD2. Germline lookup yields CDR1 SNHLY and CDR2 FYNNEI. The CDR3 runs to 13 residues. V gave up 8 bases and J gave up 14 bases; unmatched junction bases: 9. The CDR3 is CASGFGTSGMKFF. The DNA of the CDR3 is TGTGCCAGCGGATTCGGGACTAGCGGGATGAAGTTCTTC.

This chain connects TRBV6-5 to TRBJ2-7, with TRBD2 matching 9 bases. Germline CDR1 is MNHEY and CDR2 is SVGAGI. The V segment lost 6 bases and the J segment 4 bases; nucleotides outside the gene matches: 7. CDR3 size: 14 residues. The CDR3 nucleotides are TGTGCCAGCAGGGCTAGCGGGGAAACATACGAGCAGTACTTC. Translating gives CASRASGETYEQYF.

This chain joins TRBV5-1 and TRBJ1-4; a weak D match, TRBD1 (6 bases). V lost 5 bases, J lost 8 bases, and 13 bases lay in between. Looked up from germline, CDR1 is SGHRS and CDR2 is YFSETQ. CDR3 length equals 13 residues. The CDR3 nucleotides are TGCGCCAGCAGTACAGGGTCCAGCGAAAAACTGTTTTTT. Its translation: CASSTGSSEKLFF. The complete variable domain, with remaining parts taken from reference TRBV5-1 and TRBJ1-4, reads KAGVTQTPRYLIKTRGQQVTLSCSPISGHRSVSWYQQTPGQGLQFLFEYFSETQRNKGNFPGRFSGRQFSNSRSEMNVSTLELGDSALYLCASSTGSSEKLFFGSGTQLSVL.

The J gene is TRBJ1-2, the V gene TRBV5-3; D is uncertain. TRBV5-3 is assigned to the ORF class and has an uncertain function. This CDR3 is built from 13 residues. V lost 6 bases, J lost 4 bases, and 13 bases lay in between. In DNA, the CDR3 is TGTGCCAGAACGCCTCGGGAGACCTATGGCTACACCTTC. It encodes CARTPRETYGYTF.

The chain joins TRBV18 to TRBJ2-2; tentatively, D is TRBD2 (5 bases). Deletions cut 3 bases from V and 0 bases from J, with 11 bases between. The CDR3 spans 16 residues. Per the germline V gene, CDR1 is KGHSH and CDR2 is LQKENI. The CDR3, as DNA: TGTGCCAGCTCACCCCCTCGGGGTTCGAACACCGGGGAGCTGTTTTTT. This translates into CASSPPRGSNTGELFF.

J is TRBJ2-1 and V is TRBV7-9; 10 nucleotides agree with TRBD2. The V segment lost 5 bases and the J segment 11 bases; nucleotides outside the gene matches: 12. This CDR3 comprises 15 residues. From germline, CDR1 is SEHNR and CDR2 FQNEAQ (reference sequence). CDR3 bases: TGTGCCAGCAGCCCCCCAGCGGGAGGGACCCTAAAGCAGTTCTTC. It encodes CASSPPAGGTLKQFF.

The CDR3 reads CASSVLALVNNEQFF. CDR3 sequence (DNA): TGTGCCAGCAGCGTACTAGCCTTAGTTAACAATGAGCAGTTCTTC. The V gene is TRBV9, the J gene TRBJ2-1; possible D gene TRBD2, 5 bases. The CDR3 has 15 residues. The germline gives CDR1 SGDLS, CDR2 YYNGEE. Trimming stripped 1 base from V and 5 bases from J, with 13 bases between.

The rearrangement uses TRBV19 and TRBJ1-2; D is perhaps TRBD1 (6 bases). Trimming shortened V by 3 bases and J by 7 bases, and 21 bases separated the two germline ends. This CDR3 has 16 residues. CDR1 is LNHDA, CDR2 SQIVND, per germline (reference sequence). CDR3 sequence (DNA): TGTGCCAGTAGTATGTCTCCGGCAGGGGCCATACTTGGCTACACCTTC. It codes for CASSMSPAGAILGYTF.

V gene TRBV7-2 combines with J gene TRBJ1-4; weak D call: TRBD1 (6 bases). The V and J ends lost 3 bases and 8 bases respectively, with 10 bases between them. The germline V gene encodes CDR1 SGHTA and CDR2 FQGNSA. The CDR3 is 13 residues long. The chain's CDR3 is CASSFPGTEKLFF. Here the CDR3 DNA reads TGTGCCAGCAGCTTTCCCGGGACAGAAAAACTGTTTTTT.

The chain has TRBV6-7 and TRBJ1-5, with 7 bases lining up with TRBD1. TRBV6-7 qualifies as an ORF whose function is uncertain. This CDR3 has 17 residues. Unmatched junction bases numbered 6, after V lost 0 bases and J lost 1 base. The CDR3 DNA sequence: TGTGCCAGCAGTTACTCCCCAGACAGGGAGAGCAATCAGCCCCAGCATTTT. Residues: CASSYSPDRESNQPQHF.

This clone was observed a few times. The V call is TRBV5-1, the J call TRBJ1-5; D call uncertain. The germline CDR1 and CDR2 sequences are SGHRS and YFSETQ. CDR3 size: 16 residues. Trimming took 1 base from V and 2 from J, leaving 13 bases between them. In nucleotides, the CDR3 is TGCGCCAGCAGCTTGTCGAGACACGGGGGCAATCAGCCCCAGCATTTT. This translates into CASSLSRHGGNQPQHF. Variable domain in full (rest from reference TRBV5-1 and TRBJ1-5): KAGVTQTPRYLIKTRGQQVTLSCSPISGHRSVSWYQQTPGQGLQFLFEYFSETQRNKGNFPGRFSGRQFSNSRSEMNVSTLELGDSALYLCASSLSRHGGNQPQHFGDGTRLSIL.

V usage is TRBV6-5 and J usage is TRBJ2-7; 7 nucleotides match TRBD1. The ends lost 10 bases at V and 4 bases at J; junction bases unmatched: 13. Germline V gives CDR1 MNHEY, CDR2 SVGAGI. There are 14 residues in the CDR3. The CDR3 protein is CATIPQTGSYEQYF. The CDR3 DNA sequence: TGTGCCACCATCCCTCAGACAGGGTCATACGAGCAGTACTTC.

The rearrangement joins TRBV19 to TRBJ1-5; no clear D. With 3 bases removed from V and 3 bases from J, the gap between germline ends came to 9 bases. This CDR3 is 14 amino acids long. Germline CDR1 LNHDA, CDR2 SQIVND (reference sequence). DNA for the CDR3: TGTGCCAGTAGTATGCCGGGAACCAATCAGCCCCAGCATTTT. Translating gives CASSMPGTNQPQHF.

The chain is built from TRBV6-5 and TRBJ1-5, with TRBD1 identical over 7 bases. Germline CDR1 is MNHEY and CDR2 is SVGAGI. CDR3 size: 15 residues. With 7 bases clipped from V and 6 bases from J, the junction kept 12 bases outside the gene matches. CDR3 protein: CASTSQGGRSQPQHF. In nucleotides, the CDR3 is TGTGCCAGCACCTCCCAGGGGGGTAGAAGTCAGCCCCAGCATTTT.

As regards this clone: The same CDR3 is also encoded by other DNA sequences in this sample. This chain uses TRBV18 with TRBJ1-1, with unresolved D. The CDR3 contains 13 residues. V was shortened by 5 bases and J by 1 base, with 8 bases between the two germline ends. CDR1 is KGHSH, CDR2 LQKENI, per germline. CDR3 sequence reads: CASSGQANTEAFF. In DNA, the CDR3 is TGTGCCAGCTCAGGGCAGGCGAACACTGAAGCTTTCTTT.

The gene calls are TRBV6-5 and TRBJ2-7, with 9 bases lining up with TRBD2. The V gene end was trimmed by 6 bases and the J gene end by 3 bases; junction bases not matched to a gene: 6. The CDR3 totals 14 residues. Per germline, CDR1 MNHEY and CDR2 SVGAGI. CDR3 sequence reads: CASRAGTSSYEQYF. The DNA for the CDR3 is TGTGCCAGCAGGGCCGGGACTAGCAGCTACGAGCAGTACTTC.

The chain is built from TRBV7-8 and TRBJ1-4, with D perhaps matching TRBD1 (5 bases). The germline gives CDR1 SGHVS, CDR2 FQNEAQ. The V end lost 5 bases, the J end lost 8 bases, and 12 bases lay between the germline ends. The CDR3 loop spans 13 amino acids. This CDR3 is CASSLRVEEKLFF. CDR3 in DNA: TGTGCCAGCAGCCTCAGGGTGGAGGAAAAACTGTTTTTT.

The CDR3: CASSTLSSGINNEQFF. The CDR3 bases are TGTGCCAGTAGTACCCTCTCTAGCGGTATTAACAATGAGCAGTTCTTC. The rearrangement uses TRBV19 and TRBJ2-1; TRBD2 aligns across 7 bases. V lost 4 bases and J lost 5; bases outside the gene matches: 11. From germline, CDR1 is LNHDA and CDR2 SQIVND (reference sequence). The CDR3 is made up of 16 amino acids.

This CDR3 reads CASSPTGQGVAEAFF. The CDR3 nucleotides read TGTGCCAGCTCACCCACCGGACAGGGGGTCGCTGAAGCTTTCTTT. The chain uses TRBV18 and TRBJ1-1, with 10 bases fitting TRBD1. J gave up 6 bases and V 3 bases, and 7 bases lay outside the gene matches. CDR3 length equals 15 residues. Germline V gene data show CDR1 as KGHSH and CDR2 as LQKENI.

Turning to this clone: This sample also contains other DNA sequences that code for the same CDR3. The chain carries TRBV30 and TRBJ2-5; no reliable D call. There are 13 residues in the CDR3. V was cut by 0 bases and J by 2 bases, with 7 bases left in between. CDR1 and CDR2 from the germline V gene are GTSNPN and SVGIG (reference sequence). CDR3 loop: CAWSVLAQETQYF. CDR3 nucleotide sequence: TGTGCCTGGAGTGTACTTGCGCAAGAGACCCAGTACTTC. Combining the CDR3 with reference TRBV30 and TRBJ2-5 gives the whole variable domain SQTIHQWPATLVQPVGSPLSLECTVEGTSNPNLYWYRQAAGRGLQLLFYSVGIGQISSEVPQNLSASRPQDRQFILSSKKLLLSDSGFYLCAWSVLAQETQYFGPGTRLLVL.

Turning to this clone: Compared with germline, one end of the junction differs, possibly owing to a read error. V usage is TRBV20-1 and J usage is TRBJ1-2, with TRBD1 matching over 8 bases. The germline CDR1 and CDR2 sequences are DFQATT and SNEGSKA (reference sequence). CDR3 length: 11 residues. The DNA for the CDR3 is TGCAGTGCCGTCCGGGACAGGACCAGCTTTTTC. Amino acids: CSAVRDRTSFF.

J is TRBJ2-7 and V is TRBV5-6; 8 nucleotides align to TRBD1. After removal of 1 base from V and 3 bases from J, the junction contained 15 bases not matched to a gene. Germline V lookup: CDR1 SGHDT, CDR2 YYEEEE. The CDR3 is made up of 18 amino acids. The CDR3: CASSLIVGKDRALYEQYF. Here the CDR3 DNA reads TGTGCCAGCAGCTTGATCGTGGGAAAGGACAGGGCCCTCTACGAGCAGTACTTC. Combining the CDR3 with reference TRBV5-6 and TRBJ2-7 gives the whole variable domain DAGVTQSPTHLIKTRGQQVTLRCSPKSGHDTVSWYQQALGQGPQFIFQYYEEEERQRGNFPDRFSGHQFPNYSSELNVNALLLGDSALYLCASSLIVGKDRALYEQYFGPGTRLTVT.